The source of this TCR beta chain is a study of blood T cell repertoires in COVID-19. Study overall: Material from acute and convalescent COVID-19 was sourced from the United States, Italy and Spain.

TCRdb keeps only in-frame clones here, not all; method: immunoSEQ multiplex PCR. This repertoire shows 45,000 to 55,000 clones, more than 75% found once; its top ten account for 6.5% to 8%. CDR1 and CDR2 (germline): ENHRY, SYGVKD. The ends were cut back, 1 base at V and 9 bases at J, with 7 bases in the middle. The length of the CDR3 is 13 residues. The chain joins TRBV10-3 to TRBJ1-6, with D perhaps TRBD1 (5 bases). The sequence derives from a man aged 50-59 years with active COVID-19. Sequencing was done on a sample of peripheral blood. The CDR3 coding sequence is TGTGCCATCAGTGAGTTTACAGGTTCACCCCTCCACTTT. Translating gives CAISEFTGSPLHF.